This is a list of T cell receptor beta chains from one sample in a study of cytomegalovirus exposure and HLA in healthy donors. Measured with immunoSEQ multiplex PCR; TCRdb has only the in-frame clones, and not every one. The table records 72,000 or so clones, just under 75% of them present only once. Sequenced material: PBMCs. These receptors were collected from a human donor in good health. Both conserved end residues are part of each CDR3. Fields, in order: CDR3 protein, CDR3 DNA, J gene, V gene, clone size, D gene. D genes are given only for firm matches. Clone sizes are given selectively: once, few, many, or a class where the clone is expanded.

CDR3: CSVFGRGTGELFF
DNA: TGCAGCGTCTTCGGCAGGGGGACAGGGGAGCTGTTTTTT
J: TRBJ2-2
V: TRBV29-1
size: NA
D: TRBD1

CDR3: CASSGLGTGNNEQFF
DNA: TGTGCCAGCAGCGGGTTAGGGACAGGGAACAATGAGCAGTTCTTC
J: TRBJ2-1
V: TRBV9
size: few
D: TRBD1

CDR3: CASSYGVSTTNEKLFF
DNA: TGTGCCAGCAGTTATGGAGTTAGCACAACTAATGAAAAACTGTTTTTT
J: TRBJ1-4
V: TRBV27
size: few
D: NA

CDR3: CASSLGQGPYEQYF
DNA: TGTGCCAGCAGTTTGGGACAGGGACCCTACGAGCAGTACTTC
J: TRBJ2-7
V: TRBV27
size: few
D: TRBD1

CDR3: CAISAGQGNTEAFF
DNA: TGTGCCATCAGTGCGGGACAGGGGAACACTGAAGCTTTCTTT
J: TRBJ1-1
V: TRBV10-3
size: NA
D: TRBD1

CDR3: CASSRQDPDTQYF
DNA: TGTGCCAGCTCCCGACAGGACCCAGATACGCAGTATTTT
J: TRBJ2-3
V: TRBV18
size: once
D: NA

CDR3: CASSLPQGGGQPQHF
DNA: TGTGCCAGCAGCTTACCCCAGGGAGGAGGTCAGCCCCAGCATTTT
J: TRBJ1-5
V: TRBV7-2
size: NA
D: NA

CDR3: CATSREGSGFANTGELFF
DNA: TGTGCCACCAGCAGAGAGGGTAGCGGGTTCGCGAACACCGGGGAGCTGTTTTTT
J: TRBJ2-2
V: TRBV15
size: NA
D: TRBD2

CDR3: CSVAGHTDRAFF
DNA: TGCAGCGTTGCGGGACACACGGACCGGGCGTTCTTC
J: TRBJ2-1
V: TRBV29-1
size: NA
D: NA

CDR3: CASSGETANYGYTF
DNA: TGTGCCAGCAGCGGAGAGACAGCAAACTATGGCTACACCTTC
J: TRBJ1-2
V: TRBV5-6
size: once
D: NA

CDR3: CASSEFTSGGGGELFF
DNA: TGTGCCAGCAGTGAATTTACTAGCGGCGGAGGCGGGGAGCTGTTTTTT
J: TRBJ2-2
V: TRBV2
size: NA
D: TRBD2

CDR3: CAGTGTGDYEQYF
DNA: TGTGCCGGTACCGGGACAGGGGACTACGAGCAGTACTTC
J: TRBJ2-7
V: TRBV30
size: NA
D: TRBD1

CDR3: CAWSQSTGGAFNEKLFF
DNA: TGTGCCTGGAGTCAATCAACTGGAGGAGCCTTTAATGAAAAACTGTTTTTT
J: TRBJ1-4
V: TRBV30
size: once
D: NA

CDR3: CAWSRGGLRETQYF
DNA: TGTGCCTGGAGTAGGGGGGGGCTGAGGGAGACCCAGTACTTC
J: TRBJ2-5
V: TRBV30
size: NA
D: NA

CDR3: CSARSGETQYF
DNA: TGCAGTGCTAGATCGGGGGAGACCCAGTACTTC
J: TRBJ2-5
V: TRBV20-1
size: NA
D: NA

CDR3: CASGTTGGFNEKLFF
DNA: TGCGCCAGCGGCACGACAGGGGGCTTTAATGAAAAACTGTTTTTT
J: TRBJ1-4
V: TRBV5-1
size: few
D: TRBD1

CDR3: CASSPRLADTEAFF
DNA: TGTGCCAGCAGTCCTCGCCTAGCCGACACTGAAGCTTTCTTT
J: TRBJ1-1
V: TRBV27
size: once
D: NA

CDR3: CASSSRGGRVENTEAFF
DNA: TGTGCCAGCAGCTCCCGGGGGGGTCGAGTGGAGAACACTGAAGCTTTCTTT
J: TRBJ1-1
V: TRBV7-8
size: NA
D: NA

CDR3: CASSSARGYNEQFF
DNA: TGTGCCAGCAGCTCGGCCAGGGGATACAATGAGCAGTTCTTC
J: TRBJ2-1
V: TRBV7-9
size: NA
D: NA

CDR3: CASSEQGNTEAFF
DNA: TGTGCCAGCAGTGAACAGGGGAACACTGAAGCTTTCTTT
J: TRBJ1-1
V: TRBV2
size: few
D: NA

CDR3: CASRTGTRGSRNIQYF
DNA: TGTGCCAGCAGGACGGGGACTAGGGGGTCAAGGAACATTCAGTACTTC
J: TRBJ2-4
V: TRBV5-6
size: once
D: TRBD2

CDR3: CASNGQGWNNEQFF
DNA: TGTGCCAGTAACGGACAGGGTTGGAACAATGAGCAGTTCTTC
J: TRBJ2-1
V: TRBV19
size: NA
D: TRBD1

CDR3: CSASPQETQYF
DNA: TGCAGTGCTAGTCCTCAAGAGACCCAGTACTTC
J: TRBJ2-5
V: TRBV20-1
size: NA
D: NA

CDR3: CATSLQYEQYF
DNA: TGTGCCACGTCCTTACAATACGAGCAGTACTTC
J: TRBJ2-7
V: TRBV2
size: NA
D: NA

CDR3: CASSQRRAGTGAMNTEAFF
DNA: TGTGCCAGTAGCCAGCGGCGGGCCGGGACAGGGGCTATGAACACTGAAGCTTTCTTT
J: TRBJ1-1
V: TRBV19
size: NA
D: TRBD1

CDR3: CAWSRLRGGNTIYF
DNA: TGTGCCTGGAGTAGGTTGCGGGGTGGAAACACCATATATTTT
J: TRBJ1-3
V: TRBV30
size: NA
D: NA

CDR3: CASSLAQANYGYTF
DNA: TGTGCCAGCAGCTTAGCGCAGGCTAACTATGGCTACACCTTC
J: TRBJ1-2
V: TRBV7-9
size: NA
D: NA

CDR3: CASSQEPRGIYGYTF
DNA: TGCGCCAGCAGCCAAGAGCCCAGGGGGATCTATGGCTACACCTTC
J: TRBJ1-2
V: TRBV4-1
size: NA
D: TRBD1